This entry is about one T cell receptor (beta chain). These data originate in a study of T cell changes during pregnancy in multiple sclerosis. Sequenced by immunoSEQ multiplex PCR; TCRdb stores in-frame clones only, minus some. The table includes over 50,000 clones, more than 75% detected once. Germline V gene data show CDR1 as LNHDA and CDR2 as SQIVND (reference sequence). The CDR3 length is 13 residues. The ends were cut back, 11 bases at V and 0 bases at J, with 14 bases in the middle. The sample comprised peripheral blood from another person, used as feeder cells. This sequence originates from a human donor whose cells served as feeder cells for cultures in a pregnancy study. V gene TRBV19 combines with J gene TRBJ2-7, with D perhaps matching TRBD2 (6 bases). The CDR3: CASRVADSYEQYF. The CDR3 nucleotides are TGTGCCTCTCGGGTAGCGGACTCCTACGAGCAGTACTTC. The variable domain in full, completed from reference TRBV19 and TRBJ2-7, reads DGGITQSPKYLFRKEGQNVTLSCEQNLNHDAMYWYRQDPGQGLRLIYYSQIVNDFQKGDIAEGYSVSREKKESFPLTVTSAQKNPTAFYLCASRVADSYEQYFGPGTRLTVT.